These 27 T cell receptor beta chains share one sample of origin, sequenced in a study of tumor-infiltrating lymphocytes in oesophageal squamous cell carcinoma. TCRdb ran MiXCR on the PCR reads and lists one entry per CDR3 protein. This table holds tens of thousands of distinct CDR3 sequences, 36% found once. The sequencing sample was made of esophageal tumor tissue. These receptors came from a male donor with esophageal squamous cell carcinoma.

In this sample, this clonotype turned up many times. The rearrangement links TRBV6-1 to TRBJ1-1; 9 nucleotides match TRBD1. Per the germline V gene, CDR1 is MNHNS and CDR2 is SASEGT. Trimming at V came to 4 bases and at J to 11 bases, leaving 8 bases not matched to a gene. The CDR3 sequence is 13 residues long. The CDR3 protein is CASSVTGTGLAFF. The CDR3, as DNA: TGTGCCAGCAGTGTTACCGGGACAGGGCTGGCTTTCTTT.

This clonotype was counted ten times or more. The chain uses TRBV12-3 or TRBV12-4 and TRBJ1-1, with 7 bases lining up with TRBD1. V shed 2 bases and J 6 bases; nucleotides not matched to a gene: 3. This CDR3 has 13 amino acids. CDR3 loop: CASSLWQGAEAFF. The CDR3 DNA reads TGTGCCAGCAGTTTATGGCAGGGGGCTGAAGCTTTCTTT.

This clonotype was counted between two and nine times. The chain joins TRBV18 to TRBJ2-7; D is possibly TRBD1 (6 bases). The CDR3 loop spans 13 amino acids. The germline V gene has CDR1 KGHSH and CDR2 LQKENI. V was cut by 6 bases and J by 3 bases, with 12 bases left in between. CDR3 loop: CASSWTEDYEQYF. The CDR3 nucleotides are TGTGCCAGCTCCTGGACAGAAGACTACGAGCAGTACTTC.

This clonotype was detected ten times or more. The rearrangement joins TRBV6-1 to TRBJ2-7; D call uncertain. In germline, CDR1 is MNHNS, CDR2 SASEGT. V shed 7 bases and J shed 0 bases, with 16 bases lying between them. The CDR3 covers 15 residues. This CDR3 is CASTPTASSSYEQYF. As DNA, the CDR3 is TGTGCCAGCACCCCAACCGCCTCGAGCTCCTACGAGCAGTACTTC.

The CDR3 spells CASSYRLAYEQYF. CDR3 DNA: TGTGCCAGCAGTTACCGTCTTGCCTACGAGCAGTACTTC. The V call is TRBV6-8, the J call TRBJ2-7, with D uncertain. The germline V gene encodes CDR1 MNHGY and CDR2 SAAAGT. The CDR3 runs 13 residues. V was pared by 2 bases and J by 2 bases, with 7 bases between.

This clonotype was seen repeatedly, ten times or more. The chain carries TRBV2 and TRBJ1-1, with D perhaps TRBD1 (6 bases). The CDR3 length is 13 residues. Germline V CDR1 and CDR2: SNHLY, FYNNEI. V was pared by 10 bases and J by 1 base, with 13 bases between. In DNA, the CDR3 is TGTGCCACCCCACAGGGAGAGAACACTGAAGCTTTCTTT. Encoded protein: CATPQGENTEAFF.

This chain connects TRBV7-8 to TRBJ1-2; D is unclear. The CDR3 spans 14 residues. V was shortened by 3 bases and J by 0 bases, with 8 bases between the two germline ends. CDR1 is SGHVS, CDR2 FQNEAQ, per germline. The CDR3 loop is CASSFSFSNYGYTF. As DNA, the CDR3 is TGTGCCAGCAGCTTTAGTTTCTCTAACTATGGCTACACCTTC.

J is TRBJ2-1 and V is TRBV7-6; D might be TRBD1 (6 bases). The DNA matches TRBJ2-7 better at its end, which makes the J call doubtful. Germline-derived CDR1 and CDR2 are SGHVS and FNYEAQ. This CDR3 contains 14 residues. In DNA, the CDR3 is TGTGCCAGCAGCGTGGACAGTTATCAGAACGAGCAGTACTTC. Amino acids: CASSVDSYQNEQYF.

Judged by abundance, this clonotype is medium-sized. J is TRBJ1-1 and V is TRBV7-9; D perhaps matches TRBD1 (6 bases). The CDR3 is 13 residues long. V was cut by 7 bases and J by 3 bases, with 12 bases left in between. Germline V gene sequence: CDR1 SEHNR, CDR2 FQNEAQ (reference sequence). The CDR3 DNA reads TGTGCCAGCACACAGGGAGGATACACTGAAGCTTTCTTT. This sequence encodes CASTQGGYTEAFF.

This clonotype has ten or more counts. This chain connects TRBV10-1 to TRBJ1-1; weak D call: TRBD1 (5 bases). Germline values: CDR1 WNHNN, CDR2 SYGVQD (reference sequence). The CDR3 is made up of 13 amino acids. The V and J ends lost 5 bases and 2 bases respectively, with 9 bases between them. CDR3 nucleotides: TGCGCCAGCAGTATGACAGTTAACACTGAAGCTTTCTTT. Its translation is CASSMTVNTEAFF.

This chain connects TRBV7-2 to TRBJ2-6; a possible D gene is TRBD2 (5 bases). The J call may be in error: the DNA end matches TRBJ2-1 better. Germline CDR1 and CDR2: SGHTA and FQGNSA. The CDR3 consists of 15 residues. The CDR3 DNA sequence: TGTGCCAGCAGCTTATCACTAGAGCGGCGGCATGAGCAGTTCTTC. This sequence encodes CASSLSLERRHEQFF.

This rearrangement joins TRBV5-1 to TRBJ2-7; 11 bases are shared with TRBD1. V lost 4 bases, J lost 2 bases, and 5 bases stayed unmatched. Germline loops: CDR1 SGHRS, CDR2 YFSETQ. The length of the CDR3 is 15 residues. CDR3 protein: CASSHGQGAAYEQYF. In DNA form, the CDR3 reads TGCGCCAGCAGCCATGGACAGGGGGCCGCCTACGAGCAGTACTTC.

The V and J genes are TRBV7-2 and TRBJ2-1; D perhaps matches TRBD2 (6 bases). Germline loops: CDR1 SGHTA, CDR2 FQGNSA. CDR3 size: 14 residues. Trimming cost V 5 bases and J 9 bases, with 17 bases left between them. The CDR3 region is CASSPDSGSGEQFF. In DNA, the CDR3 is TGTGCCAGCAGCCCAGACAGCGGGTCTGGTGAGCAGTTCTTC.

The chain carries TRBV12-3 or TRBV12-4 and TRBJ1-1; 7 nucleotides agree with TRBD1. The CDR3 extends over 15 amino acids. The junction had 9 bases not matched to a gene; V was cut back by 5 bases and J by 3 bases. The CDR3 nucleotides read TGTGCCAGCAGTCTCCGACAGGGAAGGGACACTGAAGCTTTCTTT. This translates into CASSLRQGRDTEAFF.

The chain employs TRBV7-6 and TRBJ2-1; 9 nucleotides align to TRBD2. The germline V gene has CDR1 SGHVS and CDR2 FNYEAQ. The CDR3 is 13 amino acids. V trimming: 0 bases; J trimming: 11 bases; junction bases outside the gene matches: 2. CDR3 loop: CASSLASGSKQFF. The CDR3 coding sequence is TGTGCCAGCAGCTTAGCTAGCGGGAGCAAGCAGTTCTTC.

In its sample, this clonotype is medium-sized. The rearrangement links TRBV7-9 to TRBJ2-3; no clear D. Germline V gene sequence: CDR1 SEHNR, CDR2 FQNEAQ (reference sequence). With 5 bases removed from V and 5 bases from J, the gap between germline ends came to 8 bases. The CDR3 sequence is 12 residues long. Here the CDR3 DNA reads TGTGCCAGCAGCCGCGCTCGAGATACGCAGTATTTT. Its translation: CASSRARDTQYF.

This clonotype was detected ten times or more. Written as DNA, the CDR3 is TGTGCCAGCAGTTTCCGCGGGGGGGACGAGCAGTACTTC. Translation: CASSFRGGDEQYF. The chain links TRBV12-3 or TRBV12-4 to TRBJ2-7; TRBD2 matches at 9 bases. V was clipped by 3 bases and J by 5 bases; unmatched bases: 2. The length of the CDR3 is 13 residues.

Many counts were recorded for this clonotype. This chain uses TRBV28 with TRBJ1-2; 9 bases line up with TRBD1. The V gene's germline CDR1 is MDHEN and CDR2 SYDVKM. The CDR3 is 13 amino acids. V gave up 6 bases and J gave up 4 bases; unmatched junction bases: 3. The CDR3 protein is CASSSGQGYGYTF. In DNA, the CDR3 is TGTGCCAGCAGCTCGGGACAGGGCTATGGCTACACCTTC.

This clonotype has a count of ten or more. This sequence joins TRBV5-1 and TRBJ2-5; the match to TRBD2 covers 8 bases. The CDR3 runs 15 residues. The germline V gene has CDR1 SGHRS and CDR2 YFSETQ. J gave up 11 bases and V 4 bases, and 16 bases lay outside the gene matches. The chain's CDR3 is CASSRGTGGPQEQYF. CDR3 nucleotides: TGCGCCAGCAGCCGAGGGACGGGAGGGCCTCAAGAGCAGTACTTC.

This clonotype was recorded a few times. This rearrangement joins TRBV7-3 to TRBJ2-6; 9 bases are a match to TRBD1. The better agreement between TRBJ2-5 and the DNA end casts doubt on the J call. Germline V gene sequence: CDR1 SGHTA, CDR2 FQGTGA. The CDR3 spans 14 residues. The CDR3 DNA is TGTGCCAGCAGTCAAGGACAGGGGAGGCAGACCCAGTACTTC. Translated: CASSQGQGRQTQYF.

This clonotype has only a few counts. The rearrangement joins TRBV7-3 to TRBJ2-7, with TRBD1 identical over 10 bases. The DNA matches TRBJ2-5 better at its end, which makes the J call doubtful. CDR3 length: 13 residues. Per germline, CDR1 SGHTA and CDR2 FQGTGA. The CDR3 coding sequence is TGTGCCAGCAGCTCGGACAGGGGGGAGACCCAGTACTTC. Protein: CASSSDRGETQYF.

Comment on this clonotype: The junction differs from germline at one of its ends, possibly a read error. The chain links TRBV18 to TRBJ2-1, with D maybe TRBD2 (6 bases). Near its end, the DNA agrees better with TRBJ2-3, so the J call may be wrong. Germline V gene data show CDR1 as KGHSH and CDR2 as LQKENI. The CDR3 is made up of 12 amino acids. Here the CDR3 reads CASSPPSGAQYF. The CDR3 DNA is TGTGCCAGCTCCCCACCCTCGGGGGCGCAGTATTTT.

This chain uses TRBV7-6 with TRBJ2-5; D is ambiguous. CDR1 SGHVS and CDR2 FNYEAQ come from the germline V gene. This CDR3 spans 11 amino acids. V lost 5 bases and J lost 11, with 12 bases in between. CDR3 sequence reads: CASSPLNEQYF. Written as DNA, the CDR3 is TGTGCCAGCAGCCCATTGAATGAGCAGTACTTC.

This clonotype has a count of ten or more. DNA of the CDR3: TGTGCCAGCTCACCAGTGAAGGGGAACTCCTACGAGCAGTACTTC. Translating it yields CASSPVKGNSYEQYF. V is TRBV18 and J is TRBJ2-7; D may be TRBD1 (5 bases). CDR3 length: 15 residues. V was cut by 2 bases and J by 0 bases, with 11 bases left in between. Germline V gene data show CDR1 as KGHSH and CDR2 as LQKENI.

This clonotype has only a few counts. The rearrangement links TRBV27 to TRBJ2-5; D ambiguous. The closer fit of TRBJ2-7 to the DNA end suggests the J call may be wrong. The germline CDR1 and CDR2 sequences are MNHEY and SMNVEV (reference sequence). CDR3 size: 13 residues. The CDR3 protein is CASSIKVFYEQYF. The DNA of the CDR3 is TGTGCCAGCAGTATTAAAGTCTTCTACGAGCAGTACTTC.

This clonotype has only a few counts. The chain combines TRBV7-2 with TRBJ2-1; the D call may be TRBD1 or TRBD2 (5 bases each). Judging by the DNA end, TRBJ2-7 fits better; the J call may be wrong. Germline V gene lookup returns CDR1 SGHTA and CDR2 FQGNSA. The CDR3 runs to 17 residues. The CDR3: CASSLGGTHLPSYEQYF. As DNA, the CDR3 is TGTGCCAGCAGCTTAGGTGGGACCCACCTACCCAGCTACGAGCAGTACTTC.

This clonotype was counted at least ten times. Because the CDR3's place on the DNA is in doubt, the DNA is left out and the CDR3 is given as listed by TCRdb. The rearrangement links TRBV7-5 to TRBJ2-4; TRBD2, the D gene given by the table, was not confirmed from the DNA. TRBV7-5 is a pseudogene. The CDR3 adds up to 16 amino acids, both ends counted. CDR3 protein: CISVPEAPRLGNIQYF.